Shown below are 4 T cell receptor beta chains from a single sample sequenced in a study of blood T cells in healthy people across ages. For the second PCR, which ran for about 6 to 11 cycles, a sample-barcoded 5' primer and a J-beta primer mix were used. One entry per CDR3 protein, called by TCRdb with MiXCR from the 5' RACE reads. The sample has about 640,000 distinct CDR3 sequences, about 54% seen once. The sequencing sample was made of blood. These receptors were taken from a man in his 60s in good health.

The chain is built from TRBV28 and TRBJ1-5; no reliable D call. From germline, CDR1 is MDHEN and CDR2 SYDVKM. Trimming took off 7 bases at V and 7 bases at J, with 14 bases between the two ends. The CDR3 sequence is 13 residues long. The CDR3 nucleotides read TGTGCCAGCACCTTGTCCTATGTCCAGCCCCAGCATTTT. The encoded protein is CASTLSYVQPQHF.

The CDR3 region has the DNA TGCAGCGTTGAGCAGGGGAGTTACCAAGAGACCCAGTACTTC. It codes for CSVEQGSYQETQYF. J is TRBJ2-5 and V is TRBV29-1, with D perhaps TRBD1 (6 bases). This CDR3 is built from 14 residues. V gave up 3 bases and J gave up 0 bases, with 11 bases separating them. CDR1 and CDR2 from the germline V gene are SQVTM and ANQGSEA.

The J gene is TRBJ2-3, the V gene TRBV12-3 or TRBV12-4; 8 nucleotides align to TRBD2. Unmatched junction bases numbered 9, after V lost 1 base and J lost 9 bases. CDR3 length: 15 amino acids. This chain's CDR3 is CASSLGPLQRGTQYF. The CDR3 DNA sequence: TGTGCCAGCAGTTTAGGCCCGCTCCAGCGGGGGACGCAGTATTTT.

The chain joins TRBV20-1 to TRBJ1-2; TRBD1 aligns across 7 bases. CDR1 and CDR2 (germline): DFQATT, SNEGSKA (reference sequence). Trimming took 3 bases from V and 12 from J; bases not matched to a gene: 10. The CDR3 runs 12 residues. Here the CDR3 reads CSARTTRQGNTF. CDR3 bases: TGCAGTGCTAGGACTACGAGACAGGGCAACACCTTC.